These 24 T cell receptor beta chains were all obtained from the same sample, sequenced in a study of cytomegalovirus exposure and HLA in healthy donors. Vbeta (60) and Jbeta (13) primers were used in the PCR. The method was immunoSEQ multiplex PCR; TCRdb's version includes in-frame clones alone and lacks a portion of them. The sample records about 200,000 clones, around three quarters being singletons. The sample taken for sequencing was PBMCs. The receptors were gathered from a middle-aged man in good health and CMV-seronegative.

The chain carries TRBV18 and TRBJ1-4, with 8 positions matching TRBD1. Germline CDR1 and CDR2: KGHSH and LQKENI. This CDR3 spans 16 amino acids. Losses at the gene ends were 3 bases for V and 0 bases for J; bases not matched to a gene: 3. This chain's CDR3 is CASSPRDRSTNEKLFF. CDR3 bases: TGTGCCAGCTCACCCCGGGACAGGTCAACTAATGAAAAACTGTTTTTT.

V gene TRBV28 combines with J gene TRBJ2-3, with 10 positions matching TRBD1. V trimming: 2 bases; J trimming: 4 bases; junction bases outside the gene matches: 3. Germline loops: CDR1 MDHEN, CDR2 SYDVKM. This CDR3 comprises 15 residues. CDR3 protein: CASSLRTGGSDTQYF. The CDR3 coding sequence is TGTGCCAGCAGTTTACGGACAGGGGGATCAGATACGCAGTATTTT.

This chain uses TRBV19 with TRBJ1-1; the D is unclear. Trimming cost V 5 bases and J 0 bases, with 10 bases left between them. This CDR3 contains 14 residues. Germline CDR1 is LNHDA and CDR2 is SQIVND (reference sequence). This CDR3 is CASSHREMNTEAFF. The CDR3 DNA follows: TGTGCCAGTAGTCACAGAGAAATGAACACTGAAGCTTTCTTT.

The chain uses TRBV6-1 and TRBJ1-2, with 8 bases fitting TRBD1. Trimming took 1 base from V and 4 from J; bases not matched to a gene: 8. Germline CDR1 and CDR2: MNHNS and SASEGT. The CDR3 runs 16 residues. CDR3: CASSEEGRGPGYGYTF. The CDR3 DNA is TGTGCCAGCAGTGAAGAGGGCAGGGGGCCCGGCTATGGCTACACCTTC.

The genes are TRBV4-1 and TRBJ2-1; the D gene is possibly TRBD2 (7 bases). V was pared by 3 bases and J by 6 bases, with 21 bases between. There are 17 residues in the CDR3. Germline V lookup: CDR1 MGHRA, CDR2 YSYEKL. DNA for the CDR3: TGCGCCAGCAGCCAGGGGGCCGGGACTGGGGGGGGCAATGAGCAGTTCTTC. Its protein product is CASSQGAGTGGGNEQFF.

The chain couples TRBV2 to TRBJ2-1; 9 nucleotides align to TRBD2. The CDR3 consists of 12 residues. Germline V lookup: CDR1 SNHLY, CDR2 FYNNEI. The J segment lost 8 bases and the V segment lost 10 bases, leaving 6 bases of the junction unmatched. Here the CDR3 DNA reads TGTGCCACCAAGCGGGAGGCCTATGAGCAGTTCTTC. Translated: CATKREAYEQFF.

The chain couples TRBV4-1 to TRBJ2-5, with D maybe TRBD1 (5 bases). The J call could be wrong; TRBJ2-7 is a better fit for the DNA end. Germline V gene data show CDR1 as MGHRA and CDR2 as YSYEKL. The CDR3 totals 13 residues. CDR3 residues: CASSQRRDSEQYF. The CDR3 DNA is TGCGCCAGCAGCCAACGGCGCGACAGCGAGCAGTACTTC.

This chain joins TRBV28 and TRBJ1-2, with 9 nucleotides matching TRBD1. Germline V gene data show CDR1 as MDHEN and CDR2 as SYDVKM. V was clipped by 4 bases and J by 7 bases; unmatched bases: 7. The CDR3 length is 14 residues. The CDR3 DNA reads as TGTGCCAGCAGTTCCACAGGGGGCGCGAGTGGCTACACCTTC. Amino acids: CASSSTGGASGYTF.

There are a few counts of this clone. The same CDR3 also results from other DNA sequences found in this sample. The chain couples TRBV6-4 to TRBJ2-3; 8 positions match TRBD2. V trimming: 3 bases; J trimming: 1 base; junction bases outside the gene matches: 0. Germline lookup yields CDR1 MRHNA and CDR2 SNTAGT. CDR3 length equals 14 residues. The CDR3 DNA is TGTGCCAGCAGTGAAGCGGGAGGCACAGATACGCAGTATTTT. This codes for CASSEAGGTDTQYF.

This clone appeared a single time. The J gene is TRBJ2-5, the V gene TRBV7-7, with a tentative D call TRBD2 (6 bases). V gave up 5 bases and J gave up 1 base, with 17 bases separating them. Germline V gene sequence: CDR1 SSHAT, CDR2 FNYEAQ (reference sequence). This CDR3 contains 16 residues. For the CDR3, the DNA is TGTGCCAGCAGCGAAGGGTGGTTAGCGGCCCAAGAGACCCAGTACTTC. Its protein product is CASSEGWLAAQETQYF.

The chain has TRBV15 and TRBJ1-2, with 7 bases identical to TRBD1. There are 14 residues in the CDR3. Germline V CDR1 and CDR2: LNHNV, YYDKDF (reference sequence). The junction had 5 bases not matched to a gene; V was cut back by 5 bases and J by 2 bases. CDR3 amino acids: CATSAGDRNYGYTF. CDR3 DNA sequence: TGTGCCACCAGCGCAGGGGACAGAAACTATGGCTACACCTTC.

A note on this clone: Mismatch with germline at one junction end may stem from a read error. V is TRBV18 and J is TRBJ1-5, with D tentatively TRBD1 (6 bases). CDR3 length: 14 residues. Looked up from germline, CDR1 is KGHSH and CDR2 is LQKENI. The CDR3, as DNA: TGTGCCAGCTCACTAACAGGGAGCACTCAGCCCCAGCATTTT. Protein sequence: CASSLTGSTQPQHF.

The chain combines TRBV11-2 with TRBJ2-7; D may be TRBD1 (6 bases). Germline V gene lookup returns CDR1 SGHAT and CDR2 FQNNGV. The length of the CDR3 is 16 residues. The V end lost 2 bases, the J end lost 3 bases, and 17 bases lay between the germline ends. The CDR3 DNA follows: TGTGCCAGCAGCTTAAGTGGGGTAGCAGGGGTCTACGAGCAGTACTTC. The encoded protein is CASSLSGVAGVYEQYF.

The CDR3 nucleotides read TGTGCCAGCAGCGGTGGGACAGGGAACTCCCCTGAAGCTTTCTTT. Translated: CASSGGTGNSPEAFF. This chain links TRBV5-4 with TRBJ1-1; 9 nucleotides line up with TRBD1. J was trimmed by 6 bases and V by 4 bases; bases with no gene match: 10. The CDR3 extends over 15 amino acids. Germline V gene data show CDR1 as SGHNT and CDR2 as YYREEE (reference sequence).

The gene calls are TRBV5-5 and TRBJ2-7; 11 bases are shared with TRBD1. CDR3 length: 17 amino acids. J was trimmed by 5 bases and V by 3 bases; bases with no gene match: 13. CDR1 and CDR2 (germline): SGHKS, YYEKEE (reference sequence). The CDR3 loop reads CASSSDPGQGARNEQYF. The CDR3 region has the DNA TGTGCCAGCAGCTCCGACCCCGGACAGGGGGCGCGTAACGAGCAGTACTTC.

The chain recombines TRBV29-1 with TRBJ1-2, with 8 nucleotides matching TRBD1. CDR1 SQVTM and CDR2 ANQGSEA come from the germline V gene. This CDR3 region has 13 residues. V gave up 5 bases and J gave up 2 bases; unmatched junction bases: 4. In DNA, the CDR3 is TGCAGCGTTTGGACAGGGAAGAACTATGGCTACACCTTC. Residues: CSVWTGKNYGYTF.

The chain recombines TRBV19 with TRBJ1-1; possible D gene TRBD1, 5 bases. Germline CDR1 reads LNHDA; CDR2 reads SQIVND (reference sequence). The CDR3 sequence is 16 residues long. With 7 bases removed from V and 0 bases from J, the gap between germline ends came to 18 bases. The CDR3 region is CASTADRGEMNTEAFF. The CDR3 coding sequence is TGTGCCAGTACGGCAGACCGGGGGGAGATGAACACTGAAGCTTTCTTT.

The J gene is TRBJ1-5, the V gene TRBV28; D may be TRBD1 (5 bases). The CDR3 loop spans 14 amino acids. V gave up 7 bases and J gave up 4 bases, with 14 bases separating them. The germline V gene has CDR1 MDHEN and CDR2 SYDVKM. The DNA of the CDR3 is TGTGCCAGCAACCCCCTACAGGCGAATCAGCCCCAGCATTTT. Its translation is CASNPLQANQPQHF.

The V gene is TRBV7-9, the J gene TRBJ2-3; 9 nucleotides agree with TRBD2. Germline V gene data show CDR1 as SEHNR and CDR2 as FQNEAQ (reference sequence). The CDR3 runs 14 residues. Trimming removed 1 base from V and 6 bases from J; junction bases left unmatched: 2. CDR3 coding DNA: TGTGCCAGCAGCTTAGGCGGGAGGGCCGATACGCAGTATTTT. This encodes CASSLGGRADTQYF.

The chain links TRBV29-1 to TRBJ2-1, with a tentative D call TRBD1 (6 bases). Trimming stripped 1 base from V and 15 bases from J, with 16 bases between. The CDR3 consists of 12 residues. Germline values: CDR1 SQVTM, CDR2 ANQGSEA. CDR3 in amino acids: CSVEVWDNRRFF. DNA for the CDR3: TGCAGCGTTGAAGTTTGGGACAACCGTCGGTTCTTC.

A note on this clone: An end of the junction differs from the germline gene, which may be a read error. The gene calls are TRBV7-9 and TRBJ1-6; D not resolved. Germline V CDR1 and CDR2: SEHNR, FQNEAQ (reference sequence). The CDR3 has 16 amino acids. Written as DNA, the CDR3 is TGTTCCAGCAGCTCCGTAGGGAGCTCCTATAATTCACCCCTCCACTTT. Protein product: CSSSSVGSSYNSPLHF. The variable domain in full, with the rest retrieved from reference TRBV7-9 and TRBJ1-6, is DTGVSQNPRHKITKRGQNVTFRCDPISEHNRLYWYRQTLGQGPEFLTYFQNEAQLEKSRLLSDRFSAERPKGSFSTLEIQRTEQGDSAMYLCSSSSVGSSYNSPLHFGNGTRLTVT.

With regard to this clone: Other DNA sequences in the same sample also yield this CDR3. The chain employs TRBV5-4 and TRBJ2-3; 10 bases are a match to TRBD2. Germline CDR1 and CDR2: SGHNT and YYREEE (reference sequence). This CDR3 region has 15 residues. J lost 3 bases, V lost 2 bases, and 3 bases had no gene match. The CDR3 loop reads CASSLAGGLTDTQYF. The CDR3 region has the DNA TGTGCCAGCAGCTTAGCGGGAGGGTTAACAGATACGCAGTATTTT.

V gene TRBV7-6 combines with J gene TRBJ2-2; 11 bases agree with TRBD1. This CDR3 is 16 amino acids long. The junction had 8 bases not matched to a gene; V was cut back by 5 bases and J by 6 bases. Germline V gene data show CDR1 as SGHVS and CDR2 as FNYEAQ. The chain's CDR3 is CASSTGQGAIAGELFF. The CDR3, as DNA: TGTGCCAGCAGCACAGGACAGGGGGCCATAGCCGGGGAGCTGTTTTTT.

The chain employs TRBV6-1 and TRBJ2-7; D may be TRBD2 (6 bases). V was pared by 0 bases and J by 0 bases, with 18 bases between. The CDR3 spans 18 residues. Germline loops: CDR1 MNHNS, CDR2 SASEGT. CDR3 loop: CASSEAGGRVASSYEQYF. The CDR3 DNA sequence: TGTGCCAGCAGTGAAGCGGGAGGTCGGGTAGCGAGCTCCTACGAGCAGTACTTC.